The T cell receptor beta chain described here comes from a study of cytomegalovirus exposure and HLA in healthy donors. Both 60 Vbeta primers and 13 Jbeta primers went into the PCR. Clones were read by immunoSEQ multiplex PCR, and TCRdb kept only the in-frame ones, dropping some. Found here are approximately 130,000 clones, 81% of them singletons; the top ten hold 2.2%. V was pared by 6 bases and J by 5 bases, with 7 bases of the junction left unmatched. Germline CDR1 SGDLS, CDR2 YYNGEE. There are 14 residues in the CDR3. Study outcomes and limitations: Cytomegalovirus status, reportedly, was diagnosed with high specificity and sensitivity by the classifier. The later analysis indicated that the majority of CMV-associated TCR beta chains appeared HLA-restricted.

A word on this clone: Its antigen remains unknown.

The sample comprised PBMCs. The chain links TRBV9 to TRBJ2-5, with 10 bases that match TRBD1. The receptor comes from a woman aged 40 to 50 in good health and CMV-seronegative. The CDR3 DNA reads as TGTGCCAGCACGCAGACAGGGGGCATGGAGACCCAGTACTTC. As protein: CASTQTGGMETQYF.